Included here is one TCR beta chain sequence, with context. Its target is not known. Next came a second PCR, run for about 7 to 11 cycles, which used a sample-barcoded 5' primer along with a J-beta primer mix. TCRdb re-derived calls from the 5' RACE reads in MiXCR, one entry per CDR3 protein. In the table there are roughly 800,000 distinct CDR3 sequences, 20% to 25% of which are singletons. The data were taken from a study of blood T cells in healthy people across ages. The wider study: About one barcoded TCR beta cDNA was captured per two T cells.

Trimming pared 3 bases from V and 7 bases from J, leaving 11 bases between. The germline gives CDR1 MNHNS, CDR2 SASEGT. The CDR3 length is 13 residues. Overall study findings and caveats: Considered underestimates were the diversity estimates obtained from one million T cells.

Donors ranged from about 6 to 90 years old and were healthy Caucasians in Russia. These sequences were also reported in another study, on T cells of mothers and their children.

Input material: blood. The V gene is TRBV6-1, the J gene TRBJ2-3; a weak D match, TRBD2 (6 bases). This sequence was found in a boy aged 5-17 years in good health. This CDR3 reads CASSEGLLYTQYF. For the CDR3, the DNA is TGTGCCAGCAGTGAGGGACTTCTCTATACGCAGTATTTT.